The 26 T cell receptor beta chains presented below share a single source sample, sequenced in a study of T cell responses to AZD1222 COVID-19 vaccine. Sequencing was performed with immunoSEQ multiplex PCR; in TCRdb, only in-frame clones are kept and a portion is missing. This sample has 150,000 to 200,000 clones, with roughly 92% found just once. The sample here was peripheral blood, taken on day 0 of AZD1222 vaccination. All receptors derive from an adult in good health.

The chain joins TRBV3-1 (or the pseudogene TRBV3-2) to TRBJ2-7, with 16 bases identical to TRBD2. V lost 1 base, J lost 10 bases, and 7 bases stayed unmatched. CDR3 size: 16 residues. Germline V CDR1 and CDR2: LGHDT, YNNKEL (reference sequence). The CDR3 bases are TGTGCCAGCAGCCAAGGTCTCGGGACTAGCGGGAGGGGACAGTACTTC. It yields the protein CASSQGLGTSGRGQYF.

CDR3 protein: CASGPSGTRLSNTEAFF. The CDR3 DNA is TGTGCCAGTGGCCCGTCCGGGACCCGCTTATCGAACACTGAAGCTTTCTTT. The chain combines TRBV19 with TRBJ1-1, with D possibly being TRBD1 (5 bases). The CDR3 has 17 residues. Trimming took 8 bases from V and 1 from J, leaving 23 bases between them. The V gene's germline CDR1 is LNHDA and CDR2 SQIVND (reference sequence).

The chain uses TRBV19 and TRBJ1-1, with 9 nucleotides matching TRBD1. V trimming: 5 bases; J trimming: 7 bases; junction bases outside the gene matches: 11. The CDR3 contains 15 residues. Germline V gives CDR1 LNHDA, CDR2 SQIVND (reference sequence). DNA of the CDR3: TGTGCCAGTAGTCAACAGGGGGCCTCGGGTAATGAAGCTTTCTTT. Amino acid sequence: CASSQQGASGNEAFF.

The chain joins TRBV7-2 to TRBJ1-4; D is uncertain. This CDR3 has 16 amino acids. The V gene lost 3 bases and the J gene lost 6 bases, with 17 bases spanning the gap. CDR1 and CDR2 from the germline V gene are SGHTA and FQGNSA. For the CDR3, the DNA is TGTGCCAGCAGCTTGAGCCCCCCTGGGGATGATGAAAAACTGTTTTTT. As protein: CASSLSPPGDDEKLFF.

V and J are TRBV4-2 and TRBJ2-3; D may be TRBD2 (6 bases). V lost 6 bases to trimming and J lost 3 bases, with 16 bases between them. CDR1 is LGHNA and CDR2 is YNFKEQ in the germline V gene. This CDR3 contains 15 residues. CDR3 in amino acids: CASREKAGGTDTQYF. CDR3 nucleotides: TGTGCCAGCAGGGAGAAAGCGGGCGGGACAGATACGCAGTATTTT.

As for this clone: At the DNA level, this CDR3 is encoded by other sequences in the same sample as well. The CDR3 here is CASSDNQPQHF. CDR3 coding DNA: TGTGCCAGCAGTGATAATCAGCCCCAGCATTTT. This chain connects TRBV6-1 to TRBJ1-5; no reliable D call. Germline V lookup: CDR1 MNHNS, CDR2 SASEGT. Deletions cut 3 bases from V and 4 bases from J, with 1 base between. The CDR3 sequence is 11 residues long.

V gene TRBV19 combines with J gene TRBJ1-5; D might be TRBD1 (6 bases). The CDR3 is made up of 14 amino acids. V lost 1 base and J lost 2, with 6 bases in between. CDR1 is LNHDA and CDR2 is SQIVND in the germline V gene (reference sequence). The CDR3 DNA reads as TGTGCCAGTAGTATAGGGACAGGCAATCAGCCCCAGCATTTT. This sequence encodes CASSIGTGNQPQHF.

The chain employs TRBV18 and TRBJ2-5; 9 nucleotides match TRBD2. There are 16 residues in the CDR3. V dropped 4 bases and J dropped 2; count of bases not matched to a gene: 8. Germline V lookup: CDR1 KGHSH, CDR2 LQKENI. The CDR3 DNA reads TGTGCCAGCTCACAACTAGCGGGTTCGGTACAAGAGACCCAGTACTTC. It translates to CASSQLAGSVQETQYF.

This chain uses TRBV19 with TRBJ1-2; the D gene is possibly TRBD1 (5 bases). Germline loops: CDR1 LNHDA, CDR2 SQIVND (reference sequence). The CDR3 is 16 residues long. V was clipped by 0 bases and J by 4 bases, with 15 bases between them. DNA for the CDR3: TGTGCCAGTAGTATAGATGGTGGCAGGGAAATCTATGGCTACACCTTC. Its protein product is CASSIDGGREIYGYTF.

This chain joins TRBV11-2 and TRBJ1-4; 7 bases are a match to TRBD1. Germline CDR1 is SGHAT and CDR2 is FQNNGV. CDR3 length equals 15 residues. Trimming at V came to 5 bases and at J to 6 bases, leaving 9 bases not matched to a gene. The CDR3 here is CASSQSGTAHEKLFF. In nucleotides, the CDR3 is TGTGCCAGCAGCCAATCCGGGACAGCCCATGAAAAACTGTTTTTT.

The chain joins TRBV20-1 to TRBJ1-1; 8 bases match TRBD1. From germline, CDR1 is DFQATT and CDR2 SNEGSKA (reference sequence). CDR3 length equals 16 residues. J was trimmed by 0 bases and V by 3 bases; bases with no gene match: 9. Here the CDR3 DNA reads TGCAGTGCTAGTTCGTACAGGGGGAATTTGAACACTGAAGCTTTCTTT. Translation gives CSASSYRGNLNTEAFF.

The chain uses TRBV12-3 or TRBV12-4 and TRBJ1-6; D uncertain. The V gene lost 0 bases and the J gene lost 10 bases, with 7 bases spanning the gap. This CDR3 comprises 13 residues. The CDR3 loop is CASSLAVGSPLHF. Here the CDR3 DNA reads TGTGCCAGCAGTTTAGCCGTAGGGTCACCCCTCCACTTT.

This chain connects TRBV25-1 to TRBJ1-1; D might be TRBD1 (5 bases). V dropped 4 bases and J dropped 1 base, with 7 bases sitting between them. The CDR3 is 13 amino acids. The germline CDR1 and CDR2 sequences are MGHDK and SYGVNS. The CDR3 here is CASSAGGNTEAFF. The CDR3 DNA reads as TGTGCCAGCAGTGCTGGGGGGAACACTGAAGCTTTCTTT.

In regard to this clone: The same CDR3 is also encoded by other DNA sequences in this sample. As DNA, the CDR3 is TGCGCCAGCAGCTTGGCCGGGGGGAACACTGAAGCTTTCTTT. This encodes CASSLAGGNTEAFF. J is TRBJ1-1 and V is TRBV5-1; D is perhaps TRBD1 (5 bases). The germline gives CDR1 SGHRS, CDR2 YFSETQ. V gave up 0 bases and J gave up 1 base, with 7 bases separating them. This CDR3 spans 14 amino acids.

The CDR3 bases are TGTGCCAGCAGTGACTCAGCGGAATCCTATGGCTACACCTTC. Translation gives CASSDSAESYGYTF. The V call is TRBV6-4, the J call TRBJ1-2; D ambiguous. The CDR3 is 14 residues long. Trimming left V 0 bases short and J 4 bases short, with 9 bases between. Germline V gene sequence: CDR1 MRHNA, CDR2 SNTAGT.

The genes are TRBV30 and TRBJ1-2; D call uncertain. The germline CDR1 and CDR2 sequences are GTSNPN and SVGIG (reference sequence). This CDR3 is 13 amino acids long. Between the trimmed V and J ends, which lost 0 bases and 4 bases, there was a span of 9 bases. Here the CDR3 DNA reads TGTGCCTGGAGTGTAGGGCAGACCTATGGCTACACCTTC. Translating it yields CAWSVGQTYGYTF.

CDR3 sequence reads: CASSYTRTSAYTGELFF. CDR3 sequence (DNA): TGTGCCAGCAGTTACACTCGGACTAGCGCCTACACCGGGGAGCTGTTTTTT. The chain has TRBV6-2 or TRBV6-3 and TRBJ2-2, with 9 bases matching TRBD2. Per germline, CDR1 MNHEY and CDR2 SVGEGT. The J segment lost 3 bases and the V segment lost 2 bases, leaving 7 bases of the junction unmatched. The CDR3 contains 17 residues.

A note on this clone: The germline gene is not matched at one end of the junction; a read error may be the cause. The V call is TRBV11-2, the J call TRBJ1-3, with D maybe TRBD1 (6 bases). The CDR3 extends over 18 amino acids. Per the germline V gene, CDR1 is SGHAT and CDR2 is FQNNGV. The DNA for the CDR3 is TGTGCCAGCAGCCTAGAGTATGAAGGGGGACACTCTGGAAACACCATATATTTT. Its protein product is CASSLEYEGGHSGNTIYF.

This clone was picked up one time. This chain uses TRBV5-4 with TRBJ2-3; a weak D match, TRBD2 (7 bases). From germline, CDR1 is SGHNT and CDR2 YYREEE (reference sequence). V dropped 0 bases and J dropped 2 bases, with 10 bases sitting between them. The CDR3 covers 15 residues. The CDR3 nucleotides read TGTGCCAGCAGCTTGGTGGCGGGGGCCACAGATACGCAGTATTTT. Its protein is CASSLVAGATDTQYF.

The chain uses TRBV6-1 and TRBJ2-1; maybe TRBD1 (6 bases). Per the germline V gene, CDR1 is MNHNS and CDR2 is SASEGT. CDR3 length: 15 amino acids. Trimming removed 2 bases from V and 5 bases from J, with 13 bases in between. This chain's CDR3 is CASSELGTSNNEQFF. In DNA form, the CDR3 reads TGTGCCAGCAGTGAACTGGGGACATCTAACAATGAGCAGTTCTTC.

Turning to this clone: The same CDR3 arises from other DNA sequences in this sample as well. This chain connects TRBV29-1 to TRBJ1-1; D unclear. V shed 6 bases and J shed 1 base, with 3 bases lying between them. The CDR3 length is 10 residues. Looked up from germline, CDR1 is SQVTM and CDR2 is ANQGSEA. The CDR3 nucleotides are TGCAGCGTCCGGAACACTGAAGCTTTCTTT. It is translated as CSVRNTEAFF.

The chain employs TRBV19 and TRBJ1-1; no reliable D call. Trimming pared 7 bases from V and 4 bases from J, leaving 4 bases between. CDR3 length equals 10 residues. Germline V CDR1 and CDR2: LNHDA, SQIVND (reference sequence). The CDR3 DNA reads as TGTGCCAGTATGGGCACTGAAGCTTTCTTT. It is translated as CASMGTEAFF.

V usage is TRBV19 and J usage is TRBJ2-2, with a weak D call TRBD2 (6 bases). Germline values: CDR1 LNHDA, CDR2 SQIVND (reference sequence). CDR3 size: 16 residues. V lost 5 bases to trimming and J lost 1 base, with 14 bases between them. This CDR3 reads CASSPTGGKNTGELFF. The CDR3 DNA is TGTGCCAGTAGTCCGACGGGCGGGAAGAACACCGGGGAGCTGTTTTTT.

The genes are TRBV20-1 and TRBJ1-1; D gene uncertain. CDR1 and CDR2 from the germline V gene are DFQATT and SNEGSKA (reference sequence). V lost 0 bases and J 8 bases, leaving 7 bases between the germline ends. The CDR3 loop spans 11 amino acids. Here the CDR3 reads CSARELGEAFF. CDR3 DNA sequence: TGCAGTGCTAGAGAGCTGGGGGAAGCTTTCTTT.

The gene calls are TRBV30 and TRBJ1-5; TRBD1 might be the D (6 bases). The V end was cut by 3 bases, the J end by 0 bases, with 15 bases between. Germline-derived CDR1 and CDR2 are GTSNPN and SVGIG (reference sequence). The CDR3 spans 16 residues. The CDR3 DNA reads TGTGCCTGGAGGAAACAGGGACCCCTTAGCAATCAGCCCCAGCATTTT. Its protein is CAWRKQGPLSNQPQHF. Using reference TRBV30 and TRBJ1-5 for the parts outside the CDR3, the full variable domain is SQTIHQWPATLVQPVGSPLSLECTVEGTSNPNLYWYRQAAGRGLQLLFYSVGIGQISSEVPQNLSASRPQDRQFILSSKKLLLSDSGFYLCAWRKQGPLSNQPQHFGDGTRLSIL.

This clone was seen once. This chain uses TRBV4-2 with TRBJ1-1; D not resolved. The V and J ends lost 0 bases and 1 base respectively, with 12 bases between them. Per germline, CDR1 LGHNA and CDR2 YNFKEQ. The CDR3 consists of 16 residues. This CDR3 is CASSQESQAANTEAFF. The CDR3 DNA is TGTGCCAGCAGCCAAGAGTCCCAAGCGGCGAACACTGAAGCTTTCTTT.